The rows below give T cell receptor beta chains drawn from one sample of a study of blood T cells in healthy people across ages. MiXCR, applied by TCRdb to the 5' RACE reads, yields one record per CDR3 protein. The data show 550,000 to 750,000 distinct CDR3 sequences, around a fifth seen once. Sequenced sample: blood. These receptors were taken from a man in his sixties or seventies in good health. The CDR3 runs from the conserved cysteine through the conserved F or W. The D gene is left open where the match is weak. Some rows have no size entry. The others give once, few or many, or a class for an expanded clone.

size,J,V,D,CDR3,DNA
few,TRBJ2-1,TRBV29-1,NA,CSVDSPSRGNEQFF,TGCAGCGTTGATTCCCCTAGCAGGGGCAATGAGCAGTTCTTC
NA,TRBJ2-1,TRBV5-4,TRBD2,CASRDGTSEYNEQFF,TGTGCCAGCAGAGACGGGACTAGCGAGTACAATGAGCAGTTCTTC
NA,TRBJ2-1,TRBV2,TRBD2,CASSAQRGQQFF,TGTGCCAGCAGTGCCCAGCGGGGGCAGCAGTTCTTC
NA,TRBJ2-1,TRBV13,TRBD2,CASSTRTSGILGEFF,TGTGCCAGCAGCACCCGGACTAGCGGAATCCTGGGGGAGTTCTTC
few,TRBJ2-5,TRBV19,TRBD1,CASTPTGTVKEQYF,TGTGCCAGTACCCCCACCGGGACAGTAAAAGAGCAGTACTTC
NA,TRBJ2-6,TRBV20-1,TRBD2,CSARSGLAAGANVLTF,TGCAGTGCTAGGTCGGGACTAGCGGCTGGGGCCAACGTCCTGACTTTC
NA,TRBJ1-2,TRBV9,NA,CASSIVSGYTF,TGTGCCAGCAGCATCGTCTCGGGCTACACCTTC
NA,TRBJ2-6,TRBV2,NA,CASFLDSLSGANVLTF,TGTGCCAGCTTCCTGGACAGCCTCTCTGGGGCCAACGTCCTGACTTTC
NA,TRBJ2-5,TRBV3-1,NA,CASSQDPTGRETQYF,TGTGCCAGCAGCCAAGATCCCACGGGGAGGGAGACCCAGTACTTC
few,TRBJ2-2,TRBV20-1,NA,CSARRGGSGELFF,TGCAGTGCTAGGCGGGGTGGGTCCGGGGAGCTGTTTTTT
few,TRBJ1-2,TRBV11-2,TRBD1,CASSLGGQGPVNYGYTF,TGTGCCAGCAGCTTAGGAGGACAGGGCCCCGTTAACTATGGCTACACCTTC
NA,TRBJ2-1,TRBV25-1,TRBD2,CASSETPGTSGSYNEQFF,TGTGCCAGCAGTGAAACACCTGGGACTAGCGGGAGCTACAATGAGCAGTTCTTC
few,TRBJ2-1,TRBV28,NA,CASSLEQPYNEQFF,TGTGCCAGCAGTTTAGAACAGCCTTACAATGAGCAGTTCTTC
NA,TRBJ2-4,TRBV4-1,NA,CASSQGILGPLAKNIQYF,TGCGCCAGCAGCCAGGGGATATTAGGGCCCCTAGCCAAAAACATTCAGTACTTC
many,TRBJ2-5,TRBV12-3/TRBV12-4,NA,CASSLGSGELKETQYF,TGTGCCAGCAGTTTGGGGTCTGGCGAGCTAAAAGAGACCCAGTACTTC
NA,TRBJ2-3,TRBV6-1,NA,CAMAGQTDTQYF,TGTGCCATGGCGGGGCAAACAGATACGCAGTATTTT
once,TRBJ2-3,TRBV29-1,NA,CSVERARVSTDTQYF,TGCAGCGTTGAAAGGGCGCGCGTCAGCACAGATACGCAGTATTTT
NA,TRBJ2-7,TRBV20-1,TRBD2,CSARGSGFSYEQYF,TGCAGTGCTAGAGGTAGCGGGTTCTCCTACGAGCAGTACTTC
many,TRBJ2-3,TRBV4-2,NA,CASSPLSVGADTQYF,TGTGCCAGCAGCCCCCTGTCGGTGGGAGCAGATACGCAGTATTTT
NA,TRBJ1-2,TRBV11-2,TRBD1,CASSSTGEYYGYTF,TGTGCCAGCAGCTCAACAGGGGAGTACTATGGCTACACCTTC
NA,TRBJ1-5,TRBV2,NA,CASDQGTDQPQHF,TGTGCCAGCGACCAAGGAACGGACCAGCCCCAGCATTTT
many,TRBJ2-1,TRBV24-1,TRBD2,CATCRLAVYNEQFF,TGTGCCACCTGCAGACTAGCGGTTTACAATGAGCAGTTCTTC
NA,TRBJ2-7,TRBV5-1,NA,CASSLDYTYEQYF,TGCGCCAGCAGCTTGGATTACACCTACGAGCAGTACTTC
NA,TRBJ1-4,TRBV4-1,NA,CASSPGAMGNEKLFF,TGCGCCAGCAGCCCGGGTGCTATGGGAAATGAAAAACTGTTTTTT
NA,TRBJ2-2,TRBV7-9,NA,CASSSPTNGGRNTGELFF,TGTGCCAGCAGCTCTCCAACCAATGGGGGGCGGAACACCGGGGAGCTGTTTTTT
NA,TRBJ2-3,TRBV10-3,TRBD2,CAISERRGGPKSTDTQYF,TGTGCCATCAGTGAGCGGCGGGGGGGTCCCAAAAGCACAGATACGCAGTATTTT
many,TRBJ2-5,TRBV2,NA,CASSETETQYF,TGTGCCAGCAGTGAAACAGAGACCCAGTACTTC
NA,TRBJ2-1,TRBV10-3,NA,CAISVVNEQFF,TGTGCCATCAGTGTCGTCAATGAGCAGTTCTTC
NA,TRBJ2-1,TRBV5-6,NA,CASSLPPNIYNEQFF,TGTGCCAGCAGCTTGCCCCCAAACATCTACAATGAGCAGTTCTTC
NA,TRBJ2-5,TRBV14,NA,CASSQSRPGSVETQYF,TGTGCCAGCAGCCAAAGTCGACCCGGTTCTGTAGAGACCCAGTACTTC
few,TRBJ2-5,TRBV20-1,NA,CSARDAERAWETQYF,TGCAGTGCTAGAGATGCTGAGAGGGCCTGGGAGACCCAGTACTTC
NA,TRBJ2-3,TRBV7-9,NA,CASSSQEPNDTQYF,TGTGCCAGCAGCTCCCAGGAGCCCAACGATACGCAGTATTTT
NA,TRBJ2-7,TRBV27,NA,CASSFGNSFYEQYF,TGTGCCAGCAGTTTTGGGAATAGTTTCTACGAGCAGTACTTC
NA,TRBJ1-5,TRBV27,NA,CASSLRRGWNQPQHF,TGTGCCAGCAGCTTGCGGCGGGGTTGGAATCAGCCCCAGCATTTT
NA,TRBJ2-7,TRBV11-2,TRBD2,CASSFAGALSYEQYF,TGTGCCAGCAGCTTCGCGGGAGCCCTCTCCTACGAGCAGTACTTC
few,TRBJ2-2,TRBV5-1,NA,CASNPGGTSNTGELFF,TGCGCCAGCAACCCGGGGGGCACCTCGAACACCGGGGAGCTGTTTTTT
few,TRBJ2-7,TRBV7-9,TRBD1,CAIGGTGGSYEQYF,TGTGCCATCGGAGGGACAGGGGGTTCGTACGAGCAGTACTTC
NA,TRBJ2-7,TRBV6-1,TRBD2,CASSQLLAGVPYEQYF,TGTGCCAGCAGTCAGCTCCTGGCGGGAGTTCCCTACGAGCAGTACTTC
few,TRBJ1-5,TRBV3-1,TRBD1,CASSQGGQGWQPQHF,TGTGCCAGCAGCCAAGGGGGACAGGGGTGGCAGCCCCAGCATTTT
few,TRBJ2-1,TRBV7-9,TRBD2,CASSLRAPIAGGYNEQFF,TGTGCCAGCAGCTTGAGGGCACCGATAGCGGGAGGCTACAATGAGCAGTTCTTC
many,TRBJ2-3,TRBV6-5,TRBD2,CASRSGLAGTDTQYF,TGTGCCAGCAGATCGGGACTAGCGGGCACAGATACGCAGTATTTT
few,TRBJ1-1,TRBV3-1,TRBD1,CASSPGQGAGTEAFF,TGTGCCAGCAGCCCGGGACAGGGGGCCGGCACTGAAGCTTTCTTT
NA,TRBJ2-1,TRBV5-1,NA,CASSLAGRGTYNEQFF,TGCGCCAGCAGCTTGGCCGGCAGGGGAACCTACAATGAGCAGTTCTTC
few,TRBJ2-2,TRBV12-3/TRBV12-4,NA,CASSLGWAGELFF,TGTGCCAGCAGTTTAGGATGGGCCGGGGAGCTGTTTTTT
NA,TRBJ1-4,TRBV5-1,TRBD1,CASSLEGTGAEKLFF,TGCGCCAGCAGCTTGGAGGGGACAGGGGCTGAAAAACTGTTTTTT
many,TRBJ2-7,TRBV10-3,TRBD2,CAISASGSTHEQYF,TGTGCCATCAGTGCGAGCGGGAGTACCCACGAGCAGTACTTC
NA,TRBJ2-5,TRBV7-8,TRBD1,CASSPQNRDRETQYF,TGTGCCAGCAGCCCCCAAAACAGGGACAGAGAGACCCAGTACTTC
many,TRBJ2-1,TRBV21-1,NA,CASGLEAGGSYNEQFF,TGTGCCAGCGGACTAGAAGCGGGAGGTTCCTACAATGAGCAGTTCTTC
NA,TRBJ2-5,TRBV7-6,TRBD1,CASSLGQGKVQETQYF,TGTGCCAGCAGCTTGGGACAGGGGAAGGTCCAAGAGACCCAGTACTTC
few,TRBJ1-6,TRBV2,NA,CASKWQIGSPLHF,TGTGCCAGCAAGTGGCAGATCGGTTCACCCCTCCACTTT
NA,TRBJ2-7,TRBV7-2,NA,CASSSRKGGSSYEQYF,TGTGCCAGCAGCTCCCGTAAGGGGGGGTCATCCTACGAGCAGTACTTC
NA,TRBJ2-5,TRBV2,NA,CASISNSQETQYF,TGTGCCAGCATCTCAAATTCTCAAGAGACCCAGTACTTC
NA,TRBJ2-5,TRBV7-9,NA,CASSLAELAEETQYF,TGTGCCAGCAGCTTAGCCGAGCTAGCCGAAGAGACCCAGTACTTC
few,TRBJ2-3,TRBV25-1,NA,CASSFQGSITDRQYF,TGTGCCAGCAGTTTTCAGGGGAGTATAACAGATAGGCAGTATTTT
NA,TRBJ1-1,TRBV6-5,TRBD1,CASSYGDRVNTQAFF,TGTGCCAGCAGTTACGGTGACAGGGTGAACACTCAAGCTTTCTTT
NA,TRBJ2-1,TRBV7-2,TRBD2,CASSLIAGGTVSYNEQFF,TGTGCCAGCAGCTTAATAGCGGGAGGCACCGTCTCCTACAATGAGCAGTTCTTC
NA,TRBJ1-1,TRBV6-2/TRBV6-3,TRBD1,CASHTGTATEAFF,TGTGCCAGCCATACCGGGACAGCCACTGAAGCTTTCTTT
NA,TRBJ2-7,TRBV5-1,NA,CASKIDSGTYADEQYF,TGCGCCAGCAAAATAGACTCCGGGACATATGCAGATGAGCAGTACTTC
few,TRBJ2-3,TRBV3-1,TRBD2,CASSQGTSLGTDTQYF,TGTGCCAGCAGCCAGGGGACTAGTCTGGGGACAGATACGCAGTATTTT
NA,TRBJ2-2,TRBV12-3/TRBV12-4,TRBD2,CASSPIAGPRNTGELFF,TGTGCCAGCAGCCCAATAGCGGGGCCAAGAAACACCGGGGAGCTGTTTTTT